This entry concerns a single T cell receptor (beta chain). Its antigen is unknown. This record comes from a study of CD8+CD57+ T cells in acquired aplastic anemia. Whole-study findings and limits: Simpson's diversity of CD8+ cells was not significantly different in patients compared with controls. Fewer than 35 sequences, all CD8+ CDR3, were shared between patients and controls.

Genomic DNA served as template for TCR beta VDJ and CDR3 profiling. TCRdb used MiXCR to reprocess the reads, holding one entry per CDR3 protein. The sample lists 150,000 to 200,000 distinct CDR3 sequences, 47% occurring once. This CDR3 is built from 15 residues. Trimming took 10 bases from V and 6 from J; bases not matched to a gene: 12. Germline lookup yields CDR1 MGHDK and CDR2 SYGVNS. All patients picked for sequencing had shown, by flow cytometry, an expansion of CD8+CD57+ cells. The receptor was derived from a human donor with aplastic anemia. The V call is TRBV25-1, the J call TRBJ1-5; 10 bases match TRBD1. Sequencing was done on a sample of sorted CD4+, CD8+, or CD8+CD57+ T cells (not recorded which) from PBMCs. The CDR3 is CAKTGGRRGSQPQHF. The DNA of the CDR3 is TGTGCCAAGACAGGGGGCAGGCGAGGGAGTCAGCCCCAGCATTTT.